This passage covers 29 T cell receptor beta chains from one sample sequenced in a study of blood T cells in healthy people across ages. Primers used in a second PCR of roughly 6 to 12 cycles were a sample-barcoded 5' primer and a J-beta primer mix. MiXCR, run by TCRdb on the 5' RACE reads, gives a single entry per CDR3 protein. The table lists approximately 2,000,000 distinct CDR3 sequences, approximately 39% of them singletons, with about 21% in the top ten. The specimen sequenced was blood. All receptors come from a human donor in good health.

This clonotype appeared a few times. The J gene is TRBJ1-2, the V gene TRBV5-1; 9 bases match TRBD1. In germline, CDR1 is SGHRS, CDR2 YFSETQ. With 2 bases clipped from V and 5 bases from J, the junction kept 7 bases outside the gene matches. This CDR3 is built from 15 residues. The CDR3 here is CASSFTGTGSYGYTF. The CDR3 DNA reads TGCGCCAGCAGCTTCACCGGGACAGGGAGTTATGGCTACACCTTC.

The V and J genes are TRBV3-1 and TRBJ2-5; 7 positions match TRBD1. The V and J ends lost 3 bases and 4 bases, in that order; junction bases with no gene match: 11. Germline V gene data show CDR1 as LGHDT and CDR2 as YNNKEL (reference sequence). This CDR3 has 16 amino acids. Here the CDR3 reads CASSQPQTGYGETQYF. In DNA form, the CDR3 reads TGTGCCAGCAGCCAGCCCCAGACAGGGTACGGAGAGACCCAGTACTTC.

As concerns this clonotype: At one boundary the junction diverges from the germline segment, which might be a read error. The gene calls are TRBV5-6 and TRBJ2-1; D gene ambiguous. This CDR3 is built from 15 residues. Per germline, CDR1 SGHDT and CDR2 YYEEEE. This CDR3 reads CTSSSMLLSYNEQFF. CDR3 DNA: TGTACCAGCAGCTCTATGTTACTCTCCTACAATGAGCAGTTCTTC.

This sequence joins TRBV15 and TRBJ2-5, with 9 positions matching TRBD2. V gave up 3 bases and J gave up 5 bases; unmatched junction bases: 4. Germline loops: CDR1 LNHNV, CDR2 YYDKDF (reference sequence). The CDR3 totals 14 residues. The CDR3 DNA follows: TGTGCCACCAGCAGTAGACTAGCGGTTGAGACCCAGTACTTC. Protein: CATSSRLAVETQYF. The variable domain in full, with the rest retrieved from reference TRBV15 and TRBJ2-5, is DAMVIQNPRYQVTQFGKPVTLSCSQTLNHNVMYWYQQKSSQAPKLLFHYYDKDFNNEADTPDNFQSRRPNTSFCFLDIRSPGLGDTAMYLCATSSRLAVETQYFGPGTRLLVL.

This CDR3 reads CASSTTSGGETGELFF. As DNA, the CDR3 is TGCGCCAGCAGCACTACTAGCGGGGGTGAAACCGGGGAGCTGTTTTTT. The rearrangement uses TRBV5-1 and TRBJ2-2, with 11 bases that match TRBD2. The trim removed 4 bases at V and 5 bases at J, leaving 7 bases unmatched. CDR3 length: 16 residues. Germline V gene lookup returns CDR1 SGHRS and CDR2 YFSETQ. The complete variable domain, with remaining parts taken from reference TRBV5-1 and TRBJ2-2, reads KAGVTQTPRYLIKTRGQQVTLSCSPISGHRSVSWYQQTPGQGLQFLFEYFSETQRNKGNFPGRFSGRQFSNSRSEMNVSTLELGDSALYLCASSTTSGGETGELFFGEGSRLTVL.

V usage is TRBV12-3 or TRBV12-4 and J usage is TRBJ1-4, with 8 bases identical to TRBD1. The ends lost 7 bases at V and 0 bases at J; junction bases unmatched: 22. CDR3 length: 21 residues. This CDR3 reads CASTKREGDRQVEATNEKLFF. DNA for the CDR3: TGTGCCAGCACCAAACGGGAGGGGGACAGGCAAGTCGAAGCAACTAATGAAAAACTGTTTTTT.

The chain links TRBV28 to TRBJ2-1; a possible D gene is TRBD1 (5 bases). The CDR3 length is 13 residues. Trimming took off 7 bases at V and 8 bases at J, with 15 bases between the two ends. Germline values: CDR1 MDHEN, CDR2 SYDVKM. CDR3 loop: CASKPQGFDEQFF. CDR3 DNA: TGTGCCAGCAAACCCCAGGGTTTCGATGAGCAGTTCTTC.

This clonotype was seen only a few times. The V call is TRBV7-8, the J call TRBJ2-6; D call uncertain. CDR1 and CDR2 from the germline V gene are SGHVS and FQNEAQ. The germline V and J ends were trimmed by 2 bases and 3 bases, with 8 bases remaining between them. The CDR3 spans 15 residues. The CDR3 nucleotides read TGTGCCAGCAGCTTACCCGGTCGTGGGGCCAACGTCCTGACTTTC. As protein: CASSLPGRGANVLTF.

The rearrangement joins TRBV5-1 to TRBJ2-3; 15 bases map to TRBD2. The CDR3 runs 17 residues. Germline values: CDR1 SGHRS, CDR2 YFSETQ. Germline trimming cut 4 bases from V and 7 bases from J; bases unmatched to any gene: 10. For the CDR3, the DNA is TGCGCCAGCAGCCTCGGACTAGCGGGGGGGTTTTTTTATACGCAGTATTTT. Its protein is CASSLGLAGGFFYTQYF.

This chain links TRBV11-2 with TRBJ2-3; D is uncertain. Looked up from germline, CDR1 is SGHAT and CDR2 is FQNNGV. The V gene lost 4 bases and the J gene lost 11 bases, with 13 bases spanning the gap. CDR3 length: 12 residues. The CDR3 here is CASSYGPVGQYF. In DNA, the CDR3 is TGTGCCAGCAGCTACGGACCGGTCGGGCAGTATTTT.

J is TRBJ2-3 and V is TRBV4-2; 14 bases match TRBD2. In germline, CDR1 is LGHNA, CDR2 YNFKEQ. The CDR3 is 16 residues long. Unmatched junction bases numbered 5, after V lost 4 bases and J lost 5 bases. The CDR3 region has the DNA TGTGCCAGCAGCCTCCCGACTAGCGGGGGGGTAGATACGCAGTATTTT. Translated, it gives CASSLPTSGGVDTQYF.

The chain links TRBV11-2 to TRBJ2-4; weak D call: TRBD2 (6 bases). Matching the DNA end better, TRBJ2-5 makes the J call doubtful. This CDR3 has 15 amino acids. Per the germline V gene, CDR1 is SGHAT and CDR2 is FQNNGV. In nucleotides, the CDR3 is TGTGCCAGCAGCTTGGGCTCGGAGGGTTTGGAGACCCAGTACTTC. Its protein is CASSLGSEGLETQYF.

This clonotype was observed a few times. This chain uses TRBV4-3 with TRBJ2-3; the D gene is possibly TRBD1 (5 bases). V was shortened by 0 bases and J by 2 bases, with 9 bases between the two germline ends. The CDR3 spans 15 residues. Germline lookup yields CDR1 LGHNA and CDR2 YSLEER. The CDR3 is CASSQEWGPTDTQYF. The CDR3 bases are TGCGCCAGCAGCCAAGAATGGGGCCCCACAGATACGCAGTATTTT.

This clonotype was counted a few times. The J gene is TRBJ2-7, the V gene TRBV9; 9 nucleotides match TRBD1. With 0 bases clipped from V and 3 bases from J, the junction kept 4 bases outside the gene matches. The CDR3 is made up of 15 amino acids. Germline CDR1 reads SGDLS; CDR2 reads YYNGEE. The chain's CDR3 is CASSVGGTGIYEQYF. Here the CDR3 DNA reads TGTGCCAGCAGCGTAGGAGGGACAGGGATCTACGAGCAGTACTTC.

This clonotype was counted a few times. This CDR3 reads CSARVRRFVDGYTF. CDR3 sequence (DNA): TGCAGTGCTAGAGTCCGCAGGTTCGTTGATGGCTACACCTTC. The chain joins TRBV20-1 to TRBJ1-2, with unresolved D. The CDR3 runs 14 residues. Germline assignment: CDR1 DFQATT and CDR2 SNEGSKA (reference sequence). V lost 1 base and J lost 6, with 15 bases in between.

This rearrangement joins TRBV24-1 to TRBJ2-7; TRBD2 matches at 7 bases. V dropped 0 bases and J dropped 1; count of bases not matched to a gene: 5. The CDR3 is made up of 16 amino acids. CDR1 is KGHDR and CDR2 is SFDVKD in the germline V gene. As DNA, the CDR3 is TGTGCCACCAGTGATTTGCGCAGCGGGGTTTCCTACGAGCAGTACTTC. Translating gives CATSDLRSGVSYEQYF.

This sequence joins TRBV12-5 and TRBJ1-2; perhaps TRBD1 as D (6 bases). Germline V gene sequence: CDR1 LGHNT, CDR2 FRNRAP. This CDR3 contains 13 residues. Trimming took off 6 bases at V and 7 bases at J, with 15 bases between the two ends. The CDR3 DNA is TGTGCTAGTGGCAGAGGACAGAGGGGTGGCTACACCTTC. This encodes CASGRGQRGGYTF.

The genes are TRBV20-1 and TRBJ1-2, with D hard to call. Germline V gene lookup returns CDR1 DFQATT and CDR2 SNEGSKA (reference sequence). The V end lost 2 bases, the J end lost 4 bases, and 5 bases lay between the germline ends. This CDR3 has 11 amino acids. The CDR3 loop reads CSARPPYGYTF. CDR3 DNA: TGCAGTGCTAGACCCCCCTATGGCTACACCTTC.

This clonotype was observed a single time. The chain is built from TRBV30 and TRBJ1-1; TRBD1 is a possible D gene (6 bases). There are 15 residues in the CDR3. V gave up 3 bases and J gave up 4 bases, with 18 bases separating them. From germline, CDR1 is GTSNPN and CDR2 SVGIG (reference sequence). The CDR3 sequence is CAWRGAWGFATEAFF. In DNA form, the CDR3 reads TGTGCCTGGAGGGGGGCTTGGGGGTTTGCCACTGAAGCTTTCTTT.

CDR3 region: CATSRGGTDTQYF. The CDR3 nucleotides are TGTGCCACCAGCAGAGGGGGCACAGATACGCAGTATTTT. The rearrangement uses TRBV15 and TRBJ2-3; D gene ambiguous. The germline V gene encodes CDR1 LNHNV and CDR2 YYDKDF (reference sequence). This CDR3 has 13 residues. Trimming took 1 base from V and 1 from J, leaving 3 bases between them. The whole variable domain, filled in from reference TRBV15 and TRBJ2-3, reads DAMVIQNPRYQVTQFGKPVTLSCSQTLNHNVMYWYQQKSSQAPKLLFHYYDKDFNNEADTPDNFQSRRPNTSFCFLDIRSPGLGDTAMYLCATSRGGTDTQYFGPGTRLTVL.

The J gene is TRBJ2-1, the V gene TRBV7-3, with 11 nucleotides matching TRBD2. J lost 8 bases, V lost 0 bases, and 3 bases had no gene match. CDR1 is SGHTA, CDR2 FQGTGA, per germline. The CDR3 runs 15 residues. CDR3 loop: CASSLTGTSGDEQFF. CDR3 nucleotide sequence: TGTGCCAGCAGCTTAACCGGGACTAGCGGCGATGAGCAGTTCTTC. Variable domain in full (rest from reference TRBV7-3 and TRBJ2-1): GAGVSQTPSNKVTEKGKYVELRCDPISGHTALYWYRQSLGQGPEFLIYFQGTGAADDSGLPNDRFFAVRPEGSVSTLKIQRTERGDSAVYLCASSLTGTSGDEQFFGPGTRLTVL.

This clonotype was counted between two and nine times. The chain recombines TRBV29-1 with TRBJ1-6; D is unclear. V lost 7 bases and J 4 bases, leaving 11 bases between the germline ends. This CDR3 is 13 amino acids long. Germline V gene lookup returns CDR1 SQVTM and CDR2 ANQGSEA. The CDR3 sequence is CSACDTYNSPLHF. The CDR3, as DNA: TGCAGCGCCTGTGACACATATAATTCACCCCTCCACTTT. Filled out from reference TRBV29-1 and TRBJ1-6, the complete variable domain reads SAVISQKPSRDICQRGTSLTIQCQVDSQVTMMFWYRQQPGQSLTLIATANQGSEATYESGFVIDKFPISRPNLTFSTLTVSNMSPEDSSIYLCSACDTYNSPLHFGNGTRLTVT.

The chain uses TRBV29-1 and TRBJ2-4; D possibly matches TRBD1 or TRBD2 (6 bases each). V lost 7 bases and J 0 bases, leaving 13 bases between the germline ends. The CDR3 loop spans 14 amino acids. Germline V gene lookup returns CDR1 SQVTM and CDR2 ANQGSEA. The CDR3 coding sequence is TGCAGCGCCGAGGAGGGGGGAGCCAAAAACATTCAGTACTTC. Its translation is CSAEEGGAKNIQYF.

The chain links TRBV6-1 to TRBJ2-1, with D uncertain. The germline V gene has CDR1 MNHNS and CDR2 SASEGT. V lost 1 base and J lost 9, with 10 bases in between. CDR3 length: 13 residues. CDR3 sequence: CASSEVAFIEQFF. CDR3 DNA: TGTGCCAGCAGTGAAGTCGCGTTTATTGAGCAGTTCTTC.

The chain carries TRBV11-3 and TRBJ1-2, with D uncertain. Germline CDR1 and CDR2: SGHNT and YENEEA. V lost 3 bases and J 4 bases, leaving 9 bases between the germline ends. The CDR3 spans 13 residues. For the CDR3, the DNA is TGTGCCAGCAGCTTCGGCCCTACCTATGGCTACACCTTC. Its protein is CASSFGPTYGYTF.

This clonotype was detected only a few times. This rearrangement joins TRBV29-1 to TRBJ2-5; D assignment may be TRBD1 or TRBD2 (6 bases each). CDR3 length: 14 amino acids. V lost 1 base, J lost 4 bases, and 13 bases lay in between. CDR1 SQVTM and CDR2 ANQGSEA come from the germline V gene. CDR3 protein: CSVEGGRGGETQYF. The CDR3 DNA reads as TGCAGCGTTGAAGGTGGCAGGGGAGGAGAGACCCAGTACTTC.

There are a few counts of this clonotype. The J gene is TRBJ2-1, the V gene TRBV11-2; D may match TRBD1 or TRBD2 (5 bases each). CDR1 and CDR2 (germline): SGHAT, FQNNGV. The ends were cut back, 3 bases at V and 4 bases at J, with 16 bases in the middle. The CDR3 consists of 16 residues. The CDR3 sequence is CASSLAPGPEYNEQFF. The CDR3 bases are TGTGCCAGCAGCTTGGCGCCGGGACCCGAATACAATGAGCAGTTCTTC.

Of note for this clonotype: At one boundary the junction diverges from the germline segment, which might be a read error. The gene calls are TRBV7-2 and TRBJ2-4; D may be TRBD2 (7 bases). The CDR3 has 14 amino acids. Germline CDR1 SGHTA, CDR2 FQGNSA. The CDR3 DNA is TGTGCCAGCAGCTTAGTTGGGGGGGGGGACATTCGGTACTTC. Its translation is CASSLVGGGDIRYF.

This clonotype occurred a few times. The rearrangement joins TRBV12-5 to TRBJ1-2, with D unclear. Germline V gene data show CDR1 as LGHNT and CDR2 as FRNRAP. The CDR3 totals 17 residues. V gave up 5 bases and J gave up 3 bases, with 22 bases separating them. The CDR3 spells CASGPTPKVAPDYGYTF. For the CDR3, the DNA is TGTGCTAGTGGTCCCACCCCGAAGGTTGCCCCGGACTATGGCTACACCTTC.